The entry below describes one TCR beta chain. The sample comes from a study of blood T cell repertoires in COVID-19. Study details: There were acute and convalescent COVID-19 samples, and they came from the United States, Italy and Spain. T cells, B-cell-depleted T cells, or PBMCs supplied cDNA or gDNA.

Study processing details: Amplification of reference gene primers provided the estimated nucleated cell counts. TCRdb keeps only in-frame clones here, not all; method: immunoSEQ multiplex PCR. Clone size and V and J calls were adopted from that table, with D and trimming inferred from the DNA. The table lists some 74,000 clones, approximately 82% of them singletons, with 15% to 20% in the top ten. Looked up from germline, CDR1 is SGHRS and CDR2 is YFSETQ. Trimming cost V 4 bases and J 4 bases, with 17 bases left between them. The CDR3 is 15 amino acids. The specimen was peripheral blood. This sequence originates from an elderly woman with acute or convalescent COVID-19. V gene TRBV5-1 combines with J gene TRBJ1-1; D may be TRBD1 (5 bases). The CDR3 protein is CASSQVQGKGTEAFF. The CDR3 DNA is TGCGCCAGCAGCCAAGTTCAGGGCAAGGGCACTGAAGCTTTCTTT.